One sample yielded the 4 T cell receptor beta chains listed below, sequenced in a study of shared clonotypes between healthy human individuals. CD8 cells classed as naive were CD45RO-negative and positively selected for CCR7, excluding terminally differentiated effector memory CD45RA+ cells. Here immunoSEQ multiplex PCR was the method, and the copy in TCRdb shows in-frame clones only, minus some. The repertoire holds about 2.1 million clones, with about 94% as singletons. The sequenced sample consisted of naive CD8+ T cells from PBMCs. These receptors all stem from a man aged 18 to 29 in good health. Some clones in this sample may be carry-over from other donors' samples.

The chain has TRBV28 and TRBJ2-5; D may match TRBD1 or TRBD2 (6 bases each). This CDR3 contains 15 residues. The germline CDR1 and CDR2 sequences are MDHEN and SYDVKM. Trimming left V 7 bases short and J 5 bases short, with 20 bases between. As DNA, the CDR3 is TGTGCCAGCACCCATCACGGGGGCCCGGGTGAGACCCAGTACTTC. Protein product: CASTHHGGPGETQYF.

CDR3 bases: TGTGCCAGCAGCGCTGAAGGACAGGGGCTCACTGAAGCTTTCTTT. Protein sequence: CASSAEGQGLTEAFF. The chain has TRBV9 and TRBJ1-1, with TRBD1 identical over 9 bases. CDR3 length: 15 amino acids. Losses at the gene ends were 3 bases for V and 4 bases for J; bases not matched to a gene: 7. Germline loops: CDR1 SGDLS, CDR2 YYNGEE.

Comment on this clone: This sample includes further DNA sequences coding for the same CDR3. This chain joins TRBV7-6 and TRBJ2-1; 10 nucleotides line up with TRBD2. CDR1 and CDR2 from the germline V gene are SGHVS and FNYEAQ. The ends lost 5 bases at V and 3 bases at J; junction bases unmatched: 4. This CDR3 spans 15 amino acids. The CDR3 DNA reads TGTGCCAGCAGCCCGAGGACTAGCGGCTACAATGAGCAGTTCTTC. Its protein product is CASSPRTSGYNEQFF.

Worth noting for this clone: This sample also contains other DNA sequences that code for the same CDR3. The chain carries TRBV28 and TRBJ2-7; D is unclear. Looked up from germline, CDR1 is MDHEN and CDR2 is SYDVKM. CDR3 length: 13 amino acids. Deletions cut 3 bases from V and 0 bases from J, with 6 bases between. CDR3 loop: CASSFPSSYEQYF. CDR3 sequence (DNA): TGTGCCAGCAGTTTTCCCAGCTCCTACGAGCAGTACTTC.